Listed below are T cell receptor beta chains from one sample, sequenced in a study of T cell repertoires in cytomegalovirus infection. Their cognate antigens are unknown. TCRdb re-analysed the reads in MiXCR, keeping a single row per CDR3 protein. This sample carries some 940,000 distinct CDR3 sequences, under 40% of them seen once, and the ten largest clones take roughly 12%. Sequenced here: cultured CD8+ T cells from PBMCs, sampled from culture after CMV antigen stimulation. The receptors originated from a human donor in good health (CMV status not recorded). Some clones in this sample may be carry-over from other donors' samples. CDR3s include the opening cysteine and the closing phenylalanine or tryptophan. The D gene is left open where the match is weak. Some rows have no size entry. The others give once, few or many, or a class for an expanded clone.

clone_size	d_call	v_call	j_call	cdr3_aa	cdr3_nt
few	TRBD1	TRBV20-1	TRBJ1-2	CSAEDSQGAHYGYTF	TGCAGTGCTGAGGACAGCCAGGGGGCTCATTATGGCTACACCTTC
-	TRBD1	TRBV2	TRBJ1-4	CASGTGVATNEKLFF	TGTGCCAGCGGGACAGGAGTTGCAACTAATGAAAAACTGTTTTTT
few	-	TRBV7-8	TRBJ1-1	CASSLYETGRWGTEAFF	TGTGCCAGCAGCTTGTATGAAACAGGCCGCTGGGGCACTGAAGCTTTCTTT
few	-	TRBV7-9	TRBJ1-1	CASSPPRPEAFF	TGTGCCAGCAGCCCCCCGCGCCCTGAAGCTTTCTTT
-	TRBD2	TRBV10-2	TRBJ2-1	CASRPRGGYNEQFF	TGCGCCAGCAGGCCTCGCGGGGGATACAATGAGCAGTTCTTC
-	TRBD2	TRBV11-2	TRBJ2-3	CASSLGGLAATDTQYF	TGTGCCAGCAGCTTAGGGGGACTAGCGGCGACAGATACGCAGTATTTT
-	TRBD2	TRBV12-3/TRBV12-4	TRBJ2-5	CASSHTSGGRGETQYF	TGTGCCAGCAGTCATACTAGCGGGGGGCGGGGAGAGACCCAGTACTTC
-	TRBD1	TRBV27	TRBJ1-1	CASSLMRTGGVTEAFF	TGTGCCAGCAGTTTAATGCGGACAGGGGGAGTCACTGAAGCTTTCTTT
many	-	TRBV7-2	TRBJ2-1	CASSPSGRRPYNEQFF	TGTGCCAGCAGCCCAAGCGGGCGCCGTCCCTACAATGAGCAGTTCTTC
-	TRBD1	TRBV12-5	TRBJ1-1	CASGLAGTGGTEAFF	TGTGCTAGTGGTTTGGCCGGGACAGGGGGCACTGAAGCTTTCTTT
-	TRBD1	TRBV27	TRBJ1-4	CASSLRQGPGREKLFF	TGTGCCAGCAGTTTAAGACAGGGGCCGGGACGAGAAAAACTGTTTTTT
few	-	TRBV20-1	TRBJ1-5	CSASSRQDLSNQPQHF	TGCAGTGCTAGTTCCCGACAGGACCTTAGCAATCAGCCCCAGCATTTT
-	-	TRBV2	TRBJ1-2	CASSTPEGLPNYGYTF	TGTGCCAGCAGTACCCCGGAGGGCCTCCCGAACTATGGCTACACCTTC
-	TRBD1	TRBV4-3	TRBJ1-5	CASSQDETGGLQPQHF	TGCGCCAGCAGCCAAGATGAGACAGGGGGCCTTCAGCCCCAGCATTTT
many	-	TRBV6-1	TRBJ1-1	CASSHGGIEAFF	TGTGCCAGCAGCCATGGGGGGATTGAAGCTTTCTTT
-	-	TRBV7-3	TRBJ2-3	CASSSHISGGSADTQYF	TGTGCCAGCAGCTCCCATATTTCGGGGGGCAGTGCAGATACGCAGTATTTT
-	TRBD2	TRBV6-8	TRBJ2-7	CASSPTSGGPIHEQYF	TGTGCCAGCAGTCCGACTAGCGGGGGTCCCATCCACGAGCAGTACTTC
few	TRBD1	TRBV7-8	TRBJ1-5	CASSLYEGQGYSNQPQHF	TGTGCCAGCAGCTTATATGAGGGACAGGGTTATAGCAATCAGCCCCAGCATTTT
-	-	TRBV6-1	TRBJ1-2	CASSEPLRGAPGYGYTF	TGTGCCAGCAGTGAACCGCTGAGGGGGGCCCCGGGCTATGGCTACACCTTC
-	-	TRBV7-4	TRBJ1-2	CASSLRANYGYAF	TGTGCCAGCAGCCTTCGGGCTAACTATGGCTACGCCTTC
-	-	TRBV7-6	TRBJ1-4	CASSGPTTTNEKLFF	TGTGCCAGCAGCGGACCCACAACAACTAATGAAAAACTGTTTTTT
-	TRBD2	TRBV23-1	TRBJ2-3	CASSQSGLAGGDTQYF	TGCGCCAGCAGTCAATCCGGACTAGCGGGGGGAGATACGCAGTATTTT
-	-	TRBV4-1	TRBJ2-7	CASSQEGGTSSYEQYF	TGCGCCAGCAGCCAAGAAGGCGGGACAAGCTCCTACGAGCAGTACTTC
-	-	TRBV20-1	TRBJ1-1	CSAHNGLNTEAFF	TGCAGTGCACACAATGGACTGAACACTGAAGCTTTCTTT
-	TRBD1	TRBV5-1	TRBJ2-7	CASSTGQGADEQYF	TGCGCCAGCAGCACCGGACAGGGGGCGGACGAGCAGTACTTC
few	-	TRBV20-1	TRBJ2-3	CSARPEGHFRTDTQYF	TGCAGTGCTAGACCCGAGGGACACTTCCGCACAGATACGCAGTATTTT
-	TRBD1	TRBV3-1	TRBJ2-7	CASSRIRTGEHEQYF	TGTGCCAGCAGCCGGATTAGGACAGGGGAGCACGAGCAGTACTTC
-	-	TRBV4-3	TRBJ2-1	CASSQDQGSSYNEQFF	TGCGCCAGCAGCCAAGATCAGGGGAGTTCCTACAATGAGCAGTTCTTC
many	-	TRBV7-6	TRBJ1-3	CASSLGGAEPGNTIYF	TGTGCCAGCAGCTTAGGGGGGGCTGAACCTGGAAACACCATATATTTT
-	-	TRBV4-1	TRBJ1-1	CASLSQSAEAFF	TGCGCCTCTTTGTCCCAGTCGGCTGAAGCTTTCTTT
many	-	TRBV7-8	TRBJ2-1	CASSTQRYNEQFF	TGTGCCAGCAGCACCCAGAGATACAATGAGCAGTTCTTC
-	-	TRBV6-2/TRBV6-3	TRBJ1-1	CASSHDRRAFF	TGTGCCAGCAGTCACGACAGGAGAGCTTTCTTT
few	-	TRBV20-1	TRBJ2-6	CSARDFRQDSVTGANVLTF	TGCAGTGCTAGAGACTTCAGACAGGACTCAGTGACTGGGGCCAACGTCCTGACTTTC
-	TRBD1	TRBV12-5	TRBJ1-1	CASGSGTGSVTEAFF	TGTGCTAGTGGTTCGGGGACAGGGAGTGTGACTGAAGCTTTCTTT
-	TRBD1	TRBV7-9	TRBJ1-2	CASSSGTGVVLGYTF	TGTGCCAGCAGTTCCGGGACAGGGGTGGTACTGGGCTACACCTTC
many	TRBD1	TRBV7-8	TRBJ1-2	CATHLDREYYGYTF	TGTGCCACGCACTTGGACAGGGAGTACTATGGCTACACCTTC
-	TRBD1	TRBV18	TRBJ1-5	CASSGTGGRNQPQHF	TGTGCCAGCTCAGGAACAGGGGGCCGAAATCAGCCCCAGCATTTT
many	-	TRBV6-6	TRBJ1-2	CASRDNYGYTF	TGTGCCAGCCGGGATAACTATGGCTACACCTTC
many	-	TRBV7-2	TRBJ1-1	CASSLGQVGVTEAFF	TGTGCCAGCAGCTTAGGACAAGTGGGGGTCACTGAAGCTTTCTTT
-	TRBD1	TRBV6-6	TRBJ1-2	CASSIDRGGFSGYTF	TGTGCCAGCAGTATTGACAGGGGAGGGTTTTCTGGCTACACCTTC
-	-	TRBV11-2	TRBJ2-3	CASSSELPYRTDTQYF	TGTGCCAGCAGCTCCGAGCTCCCCTACCGCACAGATACGCAGTATTTT
few	-	TRBV7-6	TRBJ1-1	CASSFTREYTEAFF	TGTGCCAGCAGCTTCACCAGGGAGTACACTGAAGCTTTCTTT
-	-	TRBV25-1	TRBJ2-7	CASSEYEPYEQYF	TGTGCCAGCAGTGAATATGAGCCCTACGAGCAGTACTTC
few	-	TRBV6-2/TRBV6-3	TRBJ1-5	CASRPLRVGGNQPQHF	TGTGCCAGCAGGCCCCTCCGTGTAGGAGGCAATCAGCCCCAGCATTTT
many	TRBD2	TRBV7-2	TRBJ2-1	CASSSQGVAGGPYNEQFF	TGTGCCAGCAGCTCCCAGGGGGTAGCGGGGGGTCCCTACAATGAGCAGTTCTTC
-	-	TRBV29-1	TRBJ2-1	CSVSGADSHNEQFF	TGCAGCGTTTCTGGGGCGGACAGTCACAATGAGCAGTTCTTC
-	-	TRBV14	TRBJ2-1	CASSQGVEQFF	TGTGCCAGCAGCCAAGGGGTTGAGCAGTTCTTC
-	TRBD2	TRBV29-1	TRBJ2-1	CSVVRLAGESSYNEQFF	TGCAGCGTTGTCCGACTAGCGGGGGAGAGCTCCTACAATGAGCAGTTCTTC
-	TRBD2	TRBV9	TRBJ2-3	CASSKSGASTDTQYF	TGTGCCAGCAGCAAGAGCGGGGCGAGCACAGATACGCAGTATTTT
few	-	TRBV7-9	TRBJ2-3	CASSYQGTQYF	TGTGCCAGCAGTTATCAGGGTACGCAGTATTTT
many	-	TRBV7-2	TRBJ2-2	CASSWMITGELFF	TGTGCCAGCAGCTGGATGATCACCGGGGAGCTGTTTTTT
many	-	TRBV6-1	TRBJ2-3	CASSDPWQGSTDTQYF	TGTGCCAGCAGTGACCCTTGGCAGGGAAGCACAGATACGCAGTATTTT
-	TRBD2	TRBV6-2/TRBV6-3	TRBJ2-1	CASALAASYNEQFF	TGTGCCAGCGCTCTAGCGGCTTCCTACAATGAGCAGTTCTTC
-	TRBD1	TRBV6-1	TRBJ1-2	CASSEAGDSNYGYTF	TGTGCCAGCAGTGAAGCAGGGGACAGTAACTATGGCTACACCTTC
few	-	TRBV6-5	TRBJ1-4	CASSFQTGFNEKLFF	TGTGCCAGCAGTTTTCAGACAGGATTTAATGAAAAACTGTTTTTT
many	-	TRBV19	TRBJ1-5	CASSYGNQPQHF	TGTGCCAGCAGTTACGGCAATCAGCCCCAGCATTTT
-	-	TRBV12-3/TRBV12-4	TRBJ2-7	CASSSDMAGRDEQYF	TGTGCCAGCAGTTCGGACATGGCGGGAAGGGACGAGCAGTACTTC
-	TRBD1	TRBV19	TRBJ1-1	CATQRQTGQIMNTEAFF	TGTGCCACTCAAAGACAGACGGGACAGATCATGAACACTGAAGCTTTCTTT
few	-	TRBV4-1	TRBJ2-1	CASSQESSIRHPNEQFF	TGCGCCAGCAGCCAAGAATCCTCAATACGCCACCCCAATGAGCAGTTCTTC